These T cell receptor beta chains were read from a single sample in a study of T cells after yellow fever vaccination. Via MiXCR, TCRdb re-called the 5' RACE reads, giving one row per CDR3 protein. The sample consists of more than 450,000 distinct CDR3 sequences, 21% of them appearing once. The input for sequencing was PBMCs, taken about 20 days after the first yellow fever vaccination. These receptors were taken from a man aged 18 to 30 who received the YFV17D yellow fever vaccine. Both conserved end residues are trimmed from each CDR3. The D gene is left open where the match is weak.

>TRBV7-9|TRBJ2-5|.
ASSPTTPAETQY
>TRBV7-9|TRBJ1-1|.
ASSLTTGLEAF
>TRBV7-3|TRBJ2-5|.
ASSHYQGTQY
>TRBV7-2|TRBJ2-1|TRBD2
ASSPFRGAYNEQF
>TRBV13|TRBJ2-7|.
ASSLFGSLYEQY
>TRBV12-3/TRBV12-4|TRBJ2-2|.
ASSRVSNTGELF
>TRBV3-1|TRBJ1-1|.
ASRPAGRGWDTEAF
>TRBV4-3|TRBJ2-1|TRBD1
ASSPDRGQGEQF
>TRBV7-2|TRBJ1-2|.
ASSAMYSYGYT
>TRBV20-1|TRBJ2-1|.
SARDSGSAVSYNEQF
>TRBV7-2|TRBJ2-3|.
ASSLRGRADTQY
>TRBV6-2/TRBV6-3|TRBJ1-6|.
ASSALRQNNSPLH
>TRBV20-1|TRBJ2-1|TRBD2
SAKGLARPEQF
>TRBV7-9|TRBJ2-3|.
ASSLDRSRADTQY
>TRBV29-1|TRBJ2-1|.
SVGPNNEQF
>TRBV5-4|TRBJ1-6|.
ASSSPGGSGLH
>TRBV7-9|TRBJ2-1|TRBD1
ASSPRDRDLFGGQF
>TRBV6-5|TRBJ2-3|.
ASSSGLAGPSTDTQY
>TRBV6-5|TRBJ1-4|.
ASSWGGARNEKLF
>TRBV5-1|TRBJ2-6|.
ASSPIWTVRSGANVLT
>TRBV30|TRBJ2-1|TRBD2
AYSWAGGGPRNEQF
>TRBV7-3|TRBJ1-2|TRBD1
ASSFQGGRTNYGYT
>TRBV27|TRBJ2-7|.
ASSLNEDYEQY
>TRBV12-5|TRBJ2-7|.
ASGWTPPSEQY
>TRBV4-3|TRBJ1-2|.
ASSQVLGDYGYT
>TRBV7-9|TRBJ2-2|.
ASSFKTGELF
>TRBV25-1|TRBJ2-2|.
ASSHWGARNTGELF
>TRBV7-8|TRBJ2-7|.
ASSIDLPPTYEQY
>TRBV7-9|TRBJ2-1|.
ASSLIANEQF
>TRBV12-3/TRBV12-4|TRBJ2-2|TRBD2
ASTLAGRGTGELF
>TRBV20-1|TRBJ2-3|TRBD2
SARFPGGPYDTQY